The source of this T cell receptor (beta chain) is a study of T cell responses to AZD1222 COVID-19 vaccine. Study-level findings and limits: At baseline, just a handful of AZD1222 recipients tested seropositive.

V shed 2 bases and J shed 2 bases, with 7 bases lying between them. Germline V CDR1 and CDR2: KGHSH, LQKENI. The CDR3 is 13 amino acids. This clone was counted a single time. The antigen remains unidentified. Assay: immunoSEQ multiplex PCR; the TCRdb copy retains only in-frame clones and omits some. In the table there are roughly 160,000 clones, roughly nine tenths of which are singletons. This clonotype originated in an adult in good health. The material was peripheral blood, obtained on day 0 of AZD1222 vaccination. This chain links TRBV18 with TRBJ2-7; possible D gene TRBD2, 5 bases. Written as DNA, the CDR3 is TGTGCCAGCTCACCAACTAGAACCTACGAGCAGTACTTC. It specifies CASSPTRTYEQYF.